These 8 T cell receptor beta chains came from one sample sequenced in a study of OX40 agonist ivuxolimab in advanced cancers. Generated by immunoSEQ multiplex PCR, the TCRdb table keeps only in-frame clones and is missing some. The sample yields some 27,000 clones, about 86% seen once. The sample was CD4+ or CD8+ T cells sorted from blood, taken in a trial of the OX40 agonist ivuxolimab. The receptors stem from an adult with an advanced solid tumor such as melanoma, head and neck, liver or kidney cancer.

The chain uses TRBV7-9 and TRBJ2-2; D may match TRBD1 or TRBD2 (6 bases each). Germline CDR1 SEHNR, CDR2 FQNEAQ (reference sequence). There are 15 residues in the CDR3. V gave up 7 bases and J gave up 2 bases, with 14 bases separating them. Here the CDR3 reads CASTRRGDNTGELFF. CDR3 coding DNA: TGTGCCAGCACCCGGAGGGGGGACAACACCGGGGAGCTGTTTTTT.

The chain employs TRBV27 and TRBJ2-2, with D possibly matching TRBD1 (5 bases). Between the trimmed V and J ends, which lost 4 bases and 5 bases, there was a span of 11 bases. Germline V CDR1 and CDR2: MNHEY, SMNVEV (reference sequence). The CDR3 is 14 amino acids. CDR3 loop: CASSWAGMTGELFF. Here the CDR3 DNA reads TGTGCCAGCAGTTGGGCAGGGATGACCGGGGAGCTGTTTTTT.

The rearrangement uses TRBV7-3 and TRBJ2-1; the D gene is possibly TRBD1 (6 bases). The ends were cut back, 2 bases at V and 8 bases at J, with 13 bases in the middle. CDR1 and CDR2 from the germline V gene are SGHTA and FQGTGA. The length of the CDR3 is 14 residues. In nucleotides, the CDR3 is TGTGCCAGCAGCTTAGTCAGGGGTAGCGATGAGCAGTTCTTC. Protein: CASSLVRGSDEQFF.

The gene calls are TRBV10-2 and TRBJ1-2; D ambiguous. Germline loops: CDR1 WSHSY, CDR2 SAAADI. With 8 bases removed from V and 7 bases from J, the gap between germline ends came to 11 bases. This CDR3 is built from 11 residues. The CDR3 DNA is TGCGCCAGCGGAGTTTTTGGTGGCTACACCTTC. It translates to CASGVFGGYTF.

Only one count was recorded for this clone. The chain employs TRBV5-1 and TRBJ2-4, with D hard to call. V lost 0 bases and J 14 bases, leaving 9 bases between the germline ends. Looked up from germline, CDR1 is SGHRS and CDR2 is YFSETQ. The CDR3 has 11 residues. The CDR3 reads CASSLEGREYF. The CDR3, as DNA: TGCGCCAGCAGCTTGGAAGGTCGGGAGTACTTC.

V is TRBV28 and J is TRBJ2-5; 10 bases align to TRBD1. Per the germline V gene, CDR1 is MDHEN and CDR2 is SYDVKM. Trimming cost V 5 bases and J 5 bases; bases outside gene matches: 11. The CDR3 length is 16 residues. CDR3 in DNA: TGTGCCAGCAGTCCCGGACCGGGACAGGGGATGGAGACCCAGTACTTC. This codes for CASSPGPGQGMETQYF.

This clone occurred a few times. V and J are TRBV7-2 and TRBJ2-7; D ambiguous. The CDR3 loop spans 11 amino acids. The germline gives CDR1 SGHTA, CDR2 FQGNSA. Trimming cost V 7 bases and J 1 base, with 5 bases left between them. The chain's CDR3 is CASTVSYEQYF. CDR3 in DNA: TGTGCCAGCACCGTATCCTACGAGCAGTACTTC.

J is TRBJ1-6 and V is TRBV11-2, with TRBD1 identical over 8 bases. Trimming removed 5 bases from V and 8 bases from J; junction bases left unmatched: 20. The germline V gene encodes CDR1 SGHAT and CDR2 FQNNGV. The CDR3 loop spans 19 amino acids. Here the CDR3 reads CASSPKFLQGDAVDSPLHF. CDR3 DNA: TGTGCCAGCAGCCCTAAATTTCTACAGGGGGATGCCGTAGATTCACCCCTCCACTTT.